One and the same sample provided the 32 T cell receptor beta chains below, sequenced in a study of blood T cell repertoires in COVID-19. Libraries were prepared by immunoSEQ multiplex PCR; TCRdb keeps only in-frame clonotypes and omits some of them. The data contain 130,000 to 150,000 clones, about 82% of them singletons. Specimen: peripheral blood. The receptors here all came from a woman in her thirties or forties with active or convalescent COVID-19.

This chain joins TRBV18 and TRBJ1-6; D possibly corresponds to TRBD1 (6 bases). Germline lookup yields CDR1 KGHSH and CDR2 LQKENI. This CDR3 is built from 16 residues. Trimming stripped 6 bases from V and 4 bases from J, with 16 bases between. As DNA, the CDR3 is TGTGCCAGCTCCCCCCAATGGACAGCGTATAATTCACCCCTCCACTTT. Its translation: CASSPQWTAYNSPLHF.

The chain couples TRBV6-1 to TRBJ2-7, with 14 bases matching TRBD2. The CDR3 spans 16 residues. Germline assignment: CDR1 MNHNS and CDR2 SASEGT. The V and J ends lost 3 bases and 2 bases, in that order; junction bases with no gene match: 3. The CDR3, as DNA: TGTGCCAGCAGTGAGGGACTAGCGGGGGCTACCTACGAGCAGTACTTC. The encoded protein is CASSEGLAGATYEQYF.

This clone was picked up one time. The V call is TRBV5-4, the J call TRBJ2-3; 8 bases are a match to TRBD2. The CDR3 totals 16 residues. Germline trimming cut 1 base from V and 0 bases from J; bases unmatched to any gene: 4. Germline CDR1 reads SGHNT; CDR2 reads YYREEE (reference sequence). The CDR3: CASSLRLASSTDTQYF. The CDR3, as DNA: TGTGCCAGCAGCTTGCGACTAGCGTCTAGCACAGATACGCAGTATTTT. Full variable domain (missing parts from reference TRBV5-4 and TRBJ2-3): ETGVTQSPTHLIKTRGQQVTLRCSSQSGHNTVSWYQQALGQGPQFIFQYYREEENGRGNFPPRFSGLQFPNYSSELNVNALELDDSALYLCASSLRLASSTDTQYFGPGTRLTVL.

The V gene is TRBV28, the J gene TRBJ1-1; TRBD1 is a possible D gene (5 bases). Per the germline V gene, CDR1 is MDHEN and CDR2 is SYDVKM. V was shortened by 4 bases and J by 4 bases, with 7 bases between the two germline ends. The CDR3 totals 12 residues. The DNA for the CDR3 is TGTGCCAGCAGTTGGGGGGTCACTGAAGCTTTCTTT. Translated, it gives CASSWGVTEAFF.

This chain uses TRBV6-5 with TRBJ1-5, with a possible D match to TRBD1 (5 bases). The germline CDR1 and CDR2 sequences are MNHEY and SVGAGI. The V gene lost 5 bases and the J gene lost 7 bases, with 12 bases spanning the gap. This CDR3 region has 13 residues. The DNA of the CDR3 is TGTGCCAGCAGTCAGGGAAGGGTCCAGCCCCAGCATTTT. It is translated as CASSQGRVQPQHF.

V gene TRBV4-3 combines with J gene TRBJ2-7; 10 bases agree with TRBD2. Trimming took 4 bases from V and 2 from J; bases not matched to a gene: 8. CDR1 is LGHNA, CDR2 YSLEER, per germline. There are 16 residues in the CDR3. The CDR3 sequence: CASSRVAGGPTYEQYF. DNA of the CDR3: TGCGCCAGCAGCCGGGTAGCGGGAGGTCCCACCTACGAGCAGTACTTC.

V usage is TRBV28 and J usage is TRBJ1-6, with TRBD1 matching over 8 bases. The V gene end was trimmed by 2 bases and the J gene end by 10 bases; junction bases not matched to a gene: 7. The CDR3 is made up of 15 amino acids. The germline gives CDR1 MDHEN, CDR2 SYDVKM. CDR3 coding DNA: TGTGCCAGCAGTTTACCCGGACAGGGAGGCTCACCCCTCCACTTT. This encodes CASSLPGQGGSPLHF.

This rearrangement joins TRBV19 to TRBJ1-2, with D perhaps matching TRBD1 (6 bases). Looked up from germline, CDR1 is LNHDA and CDR2 is SQIVND (reference sequence). The CDR3 covers 12 residues. The ends were cut back, 7 bases at V and 4 bases at J, with 10 bases in the middle. The CDR3 DNA follows: TGTGCCAGTACAAACAGGGCCTATGGCTACACCTTC. It codes for CASTNRAYGYTF.

The chain carries TRBV7-2 and TRBJ2-1, with 9 bases lining up with TRBD2. This CDR3 has 14 residues. Germline V gene sequence: CDR1 SGHTA, CDR2 FQGNSA. Germline trimming cut 5 bases from V and 8 bases from J; bases unmatched to any gene: 7. The CDR3: CASSPHSGSDEQFF. CDR3 bases: TGTGCCAGCAGCCCGCATAGCGGGAGCGATGAGCAGTTCTTC.

The chain combines TRBV7-2 with TRBJ1-2; unclear D gene. Germline-derived CDR1 and CDR2 are SGHTA and FQGNSA. V lost 4 bases and J 6 bases, leaving 9 bases between the germline ends. This CDR3 spans 12 amino acids. The CDR3 protein is CASSSRSDGYTF. In nucleotides, the CDR3 is TGTGCCAGCAGCTCCCGCTCGGATGGCTACACCTTC.

On this clone itself: The sample contains more than one DNA sequence encoding this CDR3. V and J are TRBV27 and TRBJ2-5; TRBD1 matches 11 bases. The CDR3 length is 14 residues. Germline CDR1 MNHEY, CDR2 SMNVEV (reference sequence). V dropped 5 bases and J dropped 4; count of bases not matched to a gene: 3. CDR3 in DNA: TGTGCCAGCAGTCCTGGGACAGGGGGAGAGACCCAGTACTTC. It codes for CASSPGTGGETQYF.

The chain combines TRBV28 with TRBJ2-1, with a tentative D call TRBD2 (5 bases). V was pared by 6 bases and J by 13 bases, with 16 bases between. This CDR3 has 12 amino acids. CDR1 MDHEN and CDR2 SYDVKM come from the germline V gene. CDR3 DNA sequence: TGTGCCAGCAGCTCAGGTCGGGGTCGACAGTTCTTC. Amino acid sequence: CASSSGRGRQFF.

This chain connects TRBV28 to TRBJ2-3; the D gene is possibly TRBD1 (5 bases). V lost 3 bases and J 2 bases, leaving 15 bases between the germline ends. From germline, CDR1 is MDHEN and CDR2 SYDVKM. The CDR3 runs to 16 residues. CDR3 nucleotides: TGTGCCAGCAGTTTTCGGCCGACAGCATCCACAGATACGCAGTATTTT. Amino acid sequence: CASSFRPTASTDTQYF.

Comment on this clone: Other DNA sequences within the sample encode an identical CDR3. V and J are TRBV11-2 and TRBJ2-1, with 7 bases identical to TRBD2. Germline V CDR1 and CDR2: SGHAT, FQNNGV. J was trimmed by 0 bases and V by 5 bases; bases with no gene match: 4. This CDR3 has 15 residues. CDR3: CASSLRTSSYNEQFF. CDR3 bases: TGTGCCAGCAGCCTGAGGACTAGCTCCTACAATGAGCAGTTCTTC.

The chain has TRBV7-2 and TRBJ1-1, with D unclear. The CDR3 spans 13 residues. Germline assignment: CDR1 SGHTA and CDR2 FQGNSA. V dropped 4 bases and J dropped 0 bases, with 6 bases sitting between them. CDR3 region: CASSSFMNTEAFF. The DNA for the CDR3 is TGTGCCAGCAGCTCTTTTATGAACACTGAAGCTTTCTTT.

This clone came up once. CDR3 bases: TGTGCCAGCAGTTTATGGGGCAACACTGAAGCTTTCTTT. Amino acid sequence: CASSLWGNTEAFF. V gene TRBV27 combines with J gene TRBJ1-1; D may be TRBD1 (5 bases). This CDR3 comprises 13 residues. CDR1 MNHEY and CDR2 SMNVEV come from the germline V gene (reference sequence). V was shortened by 1 base and J by 2 bases, with 5 bases between the two germline ends.

J is TRBJ2-1 and V is TRBV6-5, with TRBD2 as a possible D gene (6 bases). This CDR3 contains 15 residues. Trimming removed 2 bases at V and 3 bases at J, with 11 bases between. Germline loops: CDR1 MNHEY, CDR2 SVGAGI. CDR3 loop: CASSYRGGGYNEQFF. CDR3 DNA: TGTGCCAGCAGTTACAGGGGAGGAGGCTACAATGAGCAGTTCTTC.

The chain carries TRBV5-4 and TRBJ2-5; D ambiguous. V lost 10 bases, J lost 3 bases, and 13 bases lay in between. The CDR3 runs 12 residues. Germline lookup yields CDR1 SGHNT and CDR2 YYREEE (reference sequence). CDR3 sequence reads: CAARRREETQYF. The CDR3 nucleotides read TGTGCCGCCCGACGACGGGAAGAGACCCAGTACTTC.

The V and J genes are TRBV2 and TRBJ1-4; D is ambiguous. Trimming shortened V by 1 base and J by 5 bases, and 14 bases separated the two germline ends. CDR3 length equals 16 residues. Germline V gives CDR1 SNHLY, CDR2 FYNNEI. The CDR3 protein is CASSEESVAFNEKLFF. The CDR3 DNA sequence: TGTGCCAGCAGTGAAGAGAGCGTAGCCTTCAATGAAAAACTGTTTTTT.

This clone was observed a handful of times. The V call is TRBV6-1, the J call TRBJ2-7; 9 positions agree with TRBD1. The ends lost 5 bases at V and 3 bases at J; junction bases unmatched: 5. The germline gives CDR1 MNHNS, CDR2 SASEGT. The CDR3 length is 14 residues. CDR3 loop: CASSSPGQGYEQYF. For the CDR3, the DNA is TGTGCCAGCAGTTCACCGGGACAGGGCTACGAGCAGTACTTC.

This rearrangement joins TRBV30 to TRBJ1-2; D is unresolved. The CDR3 is made up of 13 amino acids. Per the germline V gene, CDR1 is GTSNPN and CDR2 is SVGIG (reference sequence). V lost 5 bases, J lost 1 base, and 11 bases lay in between. In DNA, the CDR3 is TGTGCCTGGCGCCACCCGGGTAACTATGGCTACACCTTC. Protein sequence: CAWRHPGNYGYTF.

DNA for the CDR3: TGCGCCAGCAGCCAAGGCGCGCGGGAGCCCGGAAAACTGTTTTTT. It translates to CASSQGAREPGKLFF. V is TRBV4-1 and J is TRBJ1-4; D unresolved. Germline V lookup: CDR1 MGHRA, CDR2 YSYEKL. The CDR3 runs to 15 residues. V dropped 1 base and J dropped 10 bases, with 16 bases sitting between them.

The rearrangement links TRBV5-1 to TRBJ2-1, with 7 nucleotides matching TRBD1. This CDR3 contains 16 residues. Germline V gene data show CDR1 as SGHRS and CDR2 as YFSETQ. V dropped 0 bases and J dropped 7; count of bases not matched to a gene: 10. CDR3 coding DNA: TGCGCCAGCAGCTTGGGTCCAAAGACAGGGTGGAATGAGCAGTTCTTC. It is translated as CASSLGPKTGWNEQFF. The full variable domain, with the rest looked up from reference TRBV5-1 and TRBJ2-1, is KAGVTQTPRYLIKTRGQQVTLSCSPISGHRSVSWYQQTPGQGLQFLFEYFSETQRNKGNFPGRFSGRQFSNSRSEMNVSTLELGDSALYLCASSLGPKTGWNEQFFGPGTRLTVL.

This chain connects TRBV19 to TRBJ1-5; no clear D. Germline V gene data show CDR1 as LNHDA and CDR2 as SQIVND (reference sequence). Trimming pared 5 bases from V and 0 bases from J, leaving 14 bases between. The CDR3 contains 16 residues. CDR3 coding DNA: TGTGCCAGTAGTGCCGGGAGGAGGGATAGCAATCAGCCCCAGCATTTT. This codes for CASSAGRRDSNQPQHF.

The chain is built from TRBV5-8 and TRBJ2-1; D might be TRBD1 (6 bases). CDR1 and CDR2 from the germline V gene are SGHTS and YDEGEE. The CDR3 consists of 17 residues. V was clipped by 0 bases and J by 4 bases, with 17 bases between them. The CDR3 DNA sequence: TGTGCCAGCAGCTTGGGAGGGGGAATTGAGGAGTACAATGAGCAGTTCTTC. This encodes CASSLGGGIEEYNEQFF. The whole variable domain, remainder taken from reference TRBV5-8 and TRBJ2-1, is EAGVTQSPTHLIKTRGQQATLRCSPISGHTSVYWYQQALGLGLQFLLWYDEGEERNRGNFPPRFSGRQFPNYSSELNVNALELEDSALYLCASSLGGGIEEYNEQFFGPGTRLTVL.

The chain joins TRBV19 to TRBJ2-7, with 15 bases matching TRBD2. The CDR3 runs 15 residues. Germline CDR1 LNHDA, CDR2 SQIVND (reference sequence). The V gene end was trimmed by 8 bases and the J gene end by 1 base; junction bases not matched to a gene: 3. The CDR3 loop reads CASGLAGGQSYEQYF. The CDR3 DNA is TGTGCCAGTGGACTAGCGGGAGGGCAATCCTACGAGCAGTACTTC. Together with reference TRBV19 and TRBJ2-7, the CDR3 gives the full variable domain: DGGITQSPKYLFRKEGQNVTLSCEQNLNHDAMYWYRQDPGQGLRLIYYSQIVNDFQKGDIAEGYSVSREKKESFPLTVTSAQKNPTAFYLCASGLAGGQSYEQYFGPGTRLTVT.

The V call is TRBV6-5, the J call TRBJ2-2; possibly TRBD1 for D (5 bases). Germline loops: CDR1 MNHEY, CDR2 SVGAGI. The CDR3 loop spans 14 amino acids. V lost 5 bases and J 7 bases, leaving 14 bases between the germline ends. Written as DNA, the CDR3 is TGTGCCAGCAGTCCCTGGGCAGGGAACGGGGAGCTGTTTTTT. Protein: CASSPWAGNGELFF.

J is TRBJ2-3 and V is TRBV6-4; no definite D call. In germline, CDR1 is MRHNA, CDR2 SNTAGT. The CDR3 contains 14 residues. Trimming left V 5 bases short and J 1 base short, with 10 bases between. The chain's CDR3 is CASSSGPRTDTQYF. In DNA, the CDR3 is TGTGCCAGCAGTTCGGGTCCCCGCACAGATACGCAGTATTTT.

This clone was counted between two and nine times. V gene TRBV2 combines with J gene TRBJ1-4, with unresolved D. The length of the CDR3 is 15 residues. Germline CDR1 and CDR2: SNHLY and FYNNEI. V was shortened by 6 bases and J by 8 bases, with 19 bases between the two germline ends. The CDR3 reads CASSQVLSGGEKLFF. CDR3 nucleotide sequence: TGTGCCAGCAGCCAAGTTTTATCCGGCGGGGAAAAACTGTTTTTT.

The V gene is TRBV7-9, the J gene TRBJ2-1; tentative D call: TRBD2 (5 bases). Germline V lookup: CDR1 SEHNR, CDR2 FQNEAQ (reference sequence). V lost 5 bases, J lost 4 bases, and 15 bases lay in between. This CDR3 spans 15 amino acids. CDR3 nucleotides: TGTGCCAGCAGCCTAGGGTTCGGGGAGTACAATGAGCAGTTCTTC. Its translation is CASSLGFGEYNEQFF.

The J gene is TRBJ1-1, the V gene TRBV6-5; D gene unclear. Germline values: CDR1 MNHEY, CDR2 SVGAGI. This CDR3 has 13 residues. V was pared by 6 bases and J by 4 bases, with 12 bases between. In nucleotides, the CDR3 is TGTGCCAGCAGCCTAAGATCCTTCACTGAAGCTTTCTTT. Residues: CASSLRSFTEAFF.

This clone was detected only a few times. The chain carries TRBV4-1 and TRBJ1-2; TRBD1 is a possible D gene (6 bases). Trimming removed 0 bases from V and 4 bases from J, with 12 bases in between. Germline V gene sequence: CDR1 MGHRA, CDR2 YSYEKL. This CDR3 has 15 residues. CDR3 region: CASSQEINRAYGYTF. The CDR3 DNA follows: TGCGCCAGCAGCCAAGAAATCAACAGGGCCTATGGCTACACCTTC.